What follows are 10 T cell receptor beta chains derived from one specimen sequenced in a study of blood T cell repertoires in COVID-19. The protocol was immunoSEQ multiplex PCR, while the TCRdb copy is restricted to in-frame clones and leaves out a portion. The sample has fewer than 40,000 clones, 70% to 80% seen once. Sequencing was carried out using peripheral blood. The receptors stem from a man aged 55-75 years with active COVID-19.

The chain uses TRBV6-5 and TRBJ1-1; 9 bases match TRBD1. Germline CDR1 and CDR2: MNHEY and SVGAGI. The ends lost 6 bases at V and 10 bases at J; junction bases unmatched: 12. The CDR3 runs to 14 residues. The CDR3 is CASRADRGKLIAFF. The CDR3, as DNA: TGTGCCAGCAGAGCGGACAGGGGCAAGCTCATAGCTTTCTTT.

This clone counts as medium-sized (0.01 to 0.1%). The CDR3 region has the DNA TGTGCCAGCAGTTTATCGGTGCCCGTGAGCTCCTACGAGCAGTACTTC. Its protein is CASSLSVPVSSYEQYF. The chain joins TRBV27 to TRBJ2-7, with no clear D. Trimming shortened V by 0 bases and J by 0 bases, and 12 bases separated the two germline ends. This CDR3 comprises 16 residues. Germline V gene lookup returns CDR1 MNHEY and CDR2 SMNVEV (reference sequence).

Here the CDR3 reads CASSSGTSLYQETQYF. CDR3 bases: TGTGCCAGCAGTTCCGGGACTAGCTTGTACCAAGAGACCCAGTACTTC. The rearrangement uses TRBV27 and TRBJ2-5; 9 positions match TRBD2. Germline lookup yields CDR1 MNHEY and CDR2 SMNVEV (reference sequence). The CDR3 has 16 amino acids. The J segment lost 0 bases and the V segment lost 4 bases, leaving 6 bases of the junction unmatched.

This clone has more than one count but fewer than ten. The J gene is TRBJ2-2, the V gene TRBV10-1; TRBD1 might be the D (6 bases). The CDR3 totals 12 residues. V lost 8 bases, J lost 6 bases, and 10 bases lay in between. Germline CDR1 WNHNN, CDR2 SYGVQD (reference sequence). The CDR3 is CASGYRAGELFF. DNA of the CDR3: TGCGCCAGCGGATACAGGGCCGGGGAGCTGTTTTTT.

The CDR3 loop is CASSLAGDTGELFF. The CDR3 nucleotides are TGTGCCAGCAGTCTTGCGGGAGACACCGGGGAGCTGTTTTTT. The chain is built from TRBV28 and TRBJ2-2, with TRBD2 identical over 7 bases. This CDR3 is 14 amino acids long. The J segment lost 3 bases and the V segment lost 5 bases, leaving 3 bases of the junction unmatched. Germline V gene data show CDR1 as MDHEN and CDR2 as SYDVKM.

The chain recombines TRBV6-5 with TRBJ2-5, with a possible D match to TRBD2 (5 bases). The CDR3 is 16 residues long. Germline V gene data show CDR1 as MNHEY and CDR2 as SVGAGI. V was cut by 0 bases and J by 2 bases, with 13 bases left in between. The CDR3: CASSYSSSGGQETQYF. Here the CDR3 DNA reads TGTGCCAGCAGTTACTCGAGCAGCGGCGGACAAGAGACCCAGTACTTC.

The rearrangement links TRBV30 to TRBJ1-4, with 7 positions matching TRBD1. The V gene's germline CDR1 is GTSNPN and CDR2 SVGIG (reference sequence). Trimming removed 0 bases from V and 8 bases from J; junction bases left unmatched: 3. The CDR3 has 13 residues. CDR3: CAWSVVRGEKLFF. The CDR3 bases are TGTGCCTGGAGTGTAGTCAGGGGGGAAAAACTGTTTTTT.

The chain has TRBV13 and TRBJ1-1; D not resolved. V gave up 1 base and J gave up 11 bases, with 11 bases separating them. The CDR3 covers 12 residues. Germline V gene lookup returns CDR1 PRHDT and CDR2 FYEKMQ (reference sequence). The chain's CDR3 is CASSLEVSQAFF. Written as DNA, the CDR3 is TGTGCCAGCAGCTTAGAAGTAAGTCAGGCTTTCTTT.

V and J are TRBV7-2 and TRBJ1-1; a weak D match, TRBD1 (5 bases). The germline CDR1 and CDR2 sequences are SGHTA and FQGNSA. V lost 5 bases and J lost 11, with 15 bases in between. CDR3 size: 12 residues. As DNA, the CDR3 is TGTGCCAGCAGCCCCCACGGGGGGACTGCTTTCTTT. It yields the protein CASSPHGGTAFF. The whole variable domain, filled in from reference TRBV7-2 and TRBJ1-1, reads GAGVSQSPSNKVTEKGKDVELRCDPISGHTALYWYRQSLGQGLEFLIYFQGNSAPDKSGLPSDRFSAERTGGSVSTLTIQRTQQEDSAVYLCASSPHGGTAFFGQGTRLTVV.

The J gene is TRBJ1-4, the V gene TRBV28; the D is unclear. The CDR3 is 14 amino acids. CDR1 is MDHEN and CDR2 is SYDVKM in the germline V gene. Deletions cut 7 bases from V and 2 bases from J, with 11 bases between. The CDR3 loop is CASKAGGTNEKLFF. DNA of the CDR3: TGTGCCAGCAAGGCAGGAGGTACTAATGAAAAACTGTTTTTT. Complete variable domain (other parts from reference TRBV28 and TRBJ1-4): DVKVTQSSRYLVKRTGEKVFLECVQDMDHENMFWYRQDPGLGLRLIYFSYDVKMKEKGDIPEGYSVSREKKERFSLILESASTNQTSMYLCASKAGGTNEKLFFGSGTQLSVL.